This T cell receptor beta chain was retrieved from a study of CD4 T cells in relation to SARS-CoV-2 and coronaviruses. Study background: The negative reference was HIV-1 Nef peptide pool or peptide-free culture.

Clones were read by immunoSEQ multiplex PCR, and TCRdb kept only the in-frame ones, dropping some. Of around 26,000 clones listed, over 65% are singletons. The unexposed donors gave CD4+ T cells in about 2011-2019, prior to COVID-19. Isolation of CD4+ T cells took place after about 9 days in culture. With regard to this clone: What it binds is unknown.

Sequenced sample: CD4+ T cells from PBMCs, cultured in vitro. This clonotype was obtained from a human donor in good health.

The chain's CDR3 is CASSPWGNTGELFF. The CDR3 nucleotides read TGCGCCAGCAGCCCATGGGGGAACACCGGGGAGCTGTTTTTT. The chain recombines TRBV5-1 with TRBJ2-2; unclear D gene. The germline V gene encodes CDR1 SGHRS and CDR2 YFSETQ. The V gene lost 4 bases and the J gene lost 1 base, with 8 bases spanning the gap. This CDR3 region has 14 residues. Variable domain in full (rest from reference TRBV5-1 and TRBJ2-2): KAGVTQTPRYLIKTRGQQVTLSCSPISGHRSVSWYQQTPGQGLQFLFEYFSETQRNKGNFPGRFSGRQFSNSRSEMNVSTLELGDSALYLCASSPWGNTGELFFGEGSRLTVL.